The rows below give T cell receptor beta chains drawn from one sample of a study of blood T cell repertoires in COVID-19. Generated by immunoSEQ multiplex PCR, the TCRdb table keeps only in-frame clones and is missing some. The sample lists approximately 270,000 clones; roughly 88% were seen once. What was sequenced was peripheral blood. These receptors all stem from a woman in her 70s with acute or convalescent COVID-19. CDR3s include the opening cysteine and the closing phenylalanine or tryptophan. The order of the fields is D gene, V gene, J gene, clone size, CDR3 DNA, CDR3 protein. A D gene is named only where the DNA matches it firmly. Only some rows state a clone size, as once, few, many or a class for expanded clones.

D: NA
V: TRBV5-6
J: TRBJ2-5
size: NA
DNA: TGTGCCAGCAGCTTGATCCCGAGAGAGACCCAGTACTTC
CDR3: CASSLIPRETQYF

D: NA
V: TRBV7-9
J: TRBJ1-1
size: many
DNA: TGTGCCAGCAGCTCGCTCACTGGTCGGAACACTGAAGCTTTCTTT
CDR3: CASSSLTGRNTEAFF

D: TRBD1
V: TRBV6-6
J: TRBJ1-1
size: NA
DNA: TGTGCCAGCAGCGATACAGGGGGCTATAACACTGAAGCTTTCTTT
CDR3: CASSDTGGYNTEAFF

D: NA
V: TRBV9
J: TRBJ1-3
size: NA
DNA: TGTGCCAGCAGCGCATACCTAGGGGGTGAGCCTGGAAACACCATATATTTT
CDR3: CASSAYLGGEPGNTIYF

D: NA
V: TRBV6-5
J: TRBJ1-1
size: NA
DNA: TGTGCCAGCAGTTACTCAGTGTTCCGGGGGGACACTGAAGCTTTCTTT
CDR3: CASSYSVFRGDTEAFF

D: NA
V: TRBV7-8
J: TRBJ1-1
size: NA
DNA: TGTGCCAGCAGCTCTAAGGTGGGGGCGGGCGCTGAAGCTTTCTTT
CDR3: CASSSKVGAGAEAFF

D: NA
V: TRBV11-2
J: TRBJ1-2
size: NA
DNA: TGTGCCAGCAGGCAAATCTCAGGGGAAACTAACTATGGCTACACCTTC
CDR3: CASRQISGETNYGYTF

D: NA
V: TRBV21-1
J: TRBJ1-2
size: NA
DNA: TGTGCCAGCAGCAAAGTAGTGAGGACAGGGTTCGGCTACACCTTC
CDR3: CASSKVVRTGFGYTF

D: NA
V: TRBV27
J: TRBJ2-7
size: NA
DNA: TGTGCCAGCAGTTTTGTGCGGGGAAACTCCTACGAGCAGTACTTC
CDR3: CASSFVRGNSYEQYF

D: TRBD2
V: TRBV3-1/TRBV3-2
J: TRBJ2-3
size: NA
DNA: TGTGCCAGCAGCCCCACGGGGGGGAGGGGTACGCAGTATTTT
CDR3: CASSPTGGRGTQYF

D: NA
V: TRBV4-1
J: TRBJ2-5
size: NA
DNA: TGCGCCAGCAGCCAAGGTCCCGGTGACAGCCAAGAGACCCAGTACTTC
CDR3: CASSQGPGDSQETQYF

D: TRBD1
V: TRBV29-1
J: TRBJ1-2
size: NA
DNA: TGCAGCGCCCGAGGGACAGGGGTAGGTTTCGGCTACACCTTC
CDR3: CSARGTGVGFGYTF

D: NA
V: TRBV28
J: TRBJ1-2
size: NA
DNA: TGTGCCTGCGAACAGGGCTTTAACTATGGCTACACCTTC
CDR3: CACEQGFNYGYTF

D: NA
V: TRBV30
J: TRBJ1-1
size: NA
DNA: TGTGCCTGGAGTCGACCCGGGACACGAGCTCGTATGAACACTGAAGCTTTCTTT
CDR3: CAWSRPGTRARMNTEAFF

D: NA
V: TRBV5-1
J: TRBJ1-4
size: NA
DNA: TGCGCCAGCAGGCCAGGGATTGGGAATGAAAAACTGTTTTTT
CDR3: CASRPGIGNEKLFF

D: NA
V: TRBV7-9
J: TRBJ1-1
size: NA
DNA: TGTGCCAGCAGCTTAGAAGGAACAGGAGTTGAAGCTTTCTTT
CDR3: CASSLEGTGVEAFF

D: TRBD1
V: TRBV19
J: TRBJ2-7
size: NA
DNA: TGTGCCAGTACGGACAGGGCATCCTACGAGCAGTACTTC
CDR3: CASTDRASYEQYF

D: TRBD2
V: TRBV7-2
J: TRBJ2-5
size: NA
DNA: TGTGCCAGCAGCCTCGCGGGACTAGTGGAGGCAGAGACCCAGTACTTC
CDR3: CASSLAGLVEAETQYF

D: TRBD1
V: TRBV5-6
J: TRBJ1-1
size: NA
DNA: TGTGCCAGCAGTGACTTGAGACAGGGGGCGCGGGGAGCTTTCTTT
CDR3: CASSDLRQGARGAFF

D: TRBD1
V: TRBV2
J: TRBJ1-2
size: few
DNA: TGTGCCAGCGCCCCTTCAGGGGGCCATGGCTACACCTTC
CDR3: CASAPSGGHGYTF

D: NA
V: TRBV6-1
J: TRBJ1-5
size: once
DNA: TGTGCCAGCAGTGAAACAGGCAGTCAGCCCCAGCATTTT
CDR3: CASSETGSQPQHF

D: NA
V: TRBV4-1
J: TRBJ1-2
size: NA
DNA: TGCGCCAGCAGCCAAGGAGGACTCTCGTTATACGGGGGCTACACCTTC
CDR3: CASSQGGLSLYGGYTF

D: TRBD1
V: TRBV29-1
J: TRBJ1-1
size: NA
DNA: TGCAGCGTTGAAGAACAGGGGGCGATGAACACTGAAGCTTTCTTT
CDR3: CSVEEQGAMNTEAFF

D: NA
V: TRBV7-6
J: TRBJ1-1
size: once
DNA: TGTGCCAGCAGCTTAGGGGGGCCTGAAGCTTTCTTT
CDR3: CASSLGGPEAFF

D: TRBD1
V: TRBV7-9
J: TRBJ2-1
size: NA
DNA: TGTGCCAGCAGCCAAGACAGGGCTCCGTACAATGAGCAGTTCTTC
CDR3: CASSQDRAPYNEQFF

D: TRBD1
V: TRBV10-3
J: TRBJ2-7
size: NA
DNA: TGTGCCATCAGATCAGCGCCGGGACAGGAGAACTACGAGCAGTACTTC
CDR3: CAIRSAPGQENYEQYF

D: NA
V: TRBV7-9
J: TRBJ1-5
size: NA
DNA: TGTGCCAGCAGCTCGACAGCAGAGCCGAGGCCCCAGCATTTT
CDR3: CASSSTAEPRPQHF

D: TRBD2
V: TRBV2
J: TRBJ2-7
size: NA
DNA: TGTGCCAGCGCCTATGGGAGGGGCTCGGGAGAGCAGTACTTC
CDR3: CASAYGRGSGEQYF

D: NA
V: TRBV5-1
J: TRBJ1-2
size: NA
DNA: TGCGCCAGCACCCCGGGGAGGGAGGACGGCTACACCTTC
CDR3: CASTPGREDGYTF

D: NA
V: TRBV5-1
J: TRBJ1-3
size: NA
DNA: TGCGCCAGCAGCTTGGGAGGAGTCTCTGGAAACACCATATATTTT
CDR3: CASSLGGVSGNTIYF

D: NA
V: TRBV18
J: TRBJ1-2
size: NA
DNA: TGTGCCAGCTCACCACAGACAGCTAACTATGGCTACACCTTC
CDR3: CASSPQTANYGYTF

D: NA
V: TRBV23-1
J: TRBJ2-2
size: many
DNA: TGCGCCAGCAGTCAACCCCACCCCATGACAAACCCCACCGGGGAGCTGTTTTTT
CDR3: CASSQPHPMTNPTGELFF

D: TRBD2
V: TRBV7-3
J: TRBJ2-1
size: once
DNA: TGTGCCAGCAGCTTAGGACGGGGGGGCCAGAGTGAGCAGTTCTTC
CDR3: CASSLGRGGQSEQFF

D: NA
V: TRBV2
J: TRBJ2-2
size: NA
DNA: TGTGCCAGCAGTGCCTTTCAGGGTTCGGTCACCGGGGAGCTGTTTTTT
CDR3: CASSAFQGSVTGELFF

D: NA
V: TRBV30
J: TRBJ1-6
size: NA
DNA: TGTGCCTGGAGTGGACAGGCTAATTCACCCCTCCACTTT
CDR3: CAWSGQANSPLHF

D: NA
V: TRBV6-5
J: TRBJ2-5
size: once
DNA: TGTGCCAGCAGTTGGTCGTCGAGAGGCCAAGAGACCCAGTACTTC
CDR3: CASSWSSRGQETQYF

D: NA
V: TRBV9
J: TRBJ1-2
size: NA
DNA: TGTGCCAGCAGCGATGGACTGGGAGGCTATGGCTACACCTTC
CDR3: CASSDGLGGYGYTF

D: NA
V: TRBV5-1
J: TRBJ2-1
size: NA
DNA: TGCGCCAGCAGCTTCCAGAACGGGGAGCAGTTCTTC
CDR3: CASSFQNGEQFF

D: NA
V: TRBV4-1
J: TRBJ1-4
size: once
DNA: TGCGCCAGCCGAGCGGGACGGGGAGCAACTAATGAAAAACTGTTTTTT
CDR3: CASRAGRGATNEKLFF

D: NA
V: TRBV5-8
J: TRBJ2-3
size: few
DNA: TGTGCCAGCAGCTTAGGGGTTTGGGCGGGGTACACAGATACGCAGTATTTT
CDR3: CASSLGVWAGYTDTQYF

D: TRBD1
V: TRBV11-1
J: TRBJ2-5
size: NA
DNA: TGTGCCAGCAGCCGCGACAGGGAAGAGACCCAGTACTTC
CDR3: CASSRDREETQYF

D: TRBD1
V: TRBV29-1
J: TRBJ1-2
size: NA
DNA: TGCAGCGTTGAAGATCAGGGGGCCTTTAACTATGGCTACACCTTC
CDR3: CSVEDQGAFNYGYTF